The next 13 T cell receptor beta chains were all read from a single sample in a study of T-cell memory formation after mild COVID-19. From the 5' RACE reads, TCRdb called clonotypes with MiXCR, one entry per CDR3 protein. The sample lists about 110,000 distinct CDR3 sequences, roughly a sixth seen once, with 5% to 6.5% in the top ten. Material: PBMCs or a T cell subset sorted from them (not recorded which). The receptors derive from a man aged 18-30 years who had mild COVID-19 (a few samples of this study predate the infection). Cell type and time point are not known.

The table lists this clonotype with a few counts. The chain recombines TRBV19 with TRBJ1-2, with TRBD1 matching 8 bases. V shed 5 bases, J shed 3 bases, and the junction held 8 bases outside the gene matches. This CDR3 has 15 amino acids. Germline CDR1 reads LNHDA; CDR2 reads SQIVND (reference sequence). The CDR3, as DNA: TGTGCCAGTAGTCCCCGGACGACAGGGGACTATGGCTACACCTTC. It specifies CASSPRTTGDYGYTF.

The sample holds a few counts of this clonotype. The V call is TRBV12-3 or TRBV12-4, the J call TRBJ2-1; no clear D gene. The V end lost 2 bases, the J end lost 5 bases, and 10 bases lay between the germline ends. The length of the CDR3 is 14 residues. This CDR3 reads CASSLMLVHNEQFF. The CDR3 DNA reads TGTGCCAGCAGTTTAATGCTAGTCCACAATGAGCAGTTCTTC.

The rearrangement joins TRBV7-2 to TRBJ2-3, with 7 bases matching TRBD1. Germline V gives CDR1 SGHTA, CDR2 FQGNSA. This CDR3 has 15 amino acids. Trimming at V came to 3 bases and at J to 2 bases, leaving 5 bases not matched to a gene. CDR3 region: CASSFRQGYTDTQYF. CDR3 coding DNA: TGTGCCAGCAGCTTTCGACAGGGATACACAGATACGCAGTATTTT.

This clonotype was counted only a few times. CDR3 nucleotides: TGCGCCAGCAGCGGAGACAGCCAAGAGACCCAGTACTTC. Its protein product is CASSGDSQETQYF. The rearrangement joins TRBV5-1 to TRBJ2-5, with D tentatively TRBD1 (5 bases). Germline CDR1 is SGHRS and CDR2 is YFSETQ. V dropped 4 bases and J dropped 1 base, with 8 bases sitting between them. There are 13 residues in the CDR3.

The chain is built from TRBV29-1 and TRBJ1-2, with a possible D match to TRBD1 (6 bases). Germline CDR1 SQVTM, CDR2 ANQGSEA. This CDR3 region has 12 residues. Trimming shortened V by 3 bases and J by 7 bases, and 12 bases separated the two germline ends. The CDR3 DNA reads TGCAGCGTTGAGGGGGGGGCAGGTGGCTACACCTTC. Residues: CSVEGGAGGYTF.

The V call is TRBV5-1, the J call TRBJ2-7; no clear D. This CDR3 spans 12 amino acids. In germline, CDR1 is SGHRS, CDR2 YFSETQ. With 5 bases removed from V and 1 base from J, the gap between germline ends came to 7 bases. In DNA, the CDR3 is TGCGCCAGCAGGGAGCAATCCTACGAGCAGTACTTC. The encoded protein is CASREQSYEQYF. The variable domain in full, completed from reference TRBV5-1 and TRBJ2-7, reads KAGVTQTPRYLIKTRGQQVTLSCSPISGHRSVSWYQQTPGQGLQFLFEYFSETQRNKGNFPGRFSGRQFSNSRSEMNVSTLELGDSALYLCASREQSYEQYFGPGTRLTVT.

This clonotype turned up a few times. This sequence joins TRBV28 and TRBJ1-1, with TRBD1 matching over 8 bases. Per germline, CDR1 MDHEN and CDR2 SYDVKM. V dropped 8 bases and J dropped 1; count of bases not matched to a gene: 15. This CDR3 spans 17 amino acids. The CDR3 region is CASEVAHAQGGNTEAFF. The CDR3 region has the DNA TGTGCCAGCGAAGTCGCTCATGCACAGGGGGGGAACACTGAAGCTTTCTTT. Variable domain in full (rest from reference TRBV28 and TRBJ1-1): DVKVTQSSRYLVKRTGEKVFLECVQDMDHENMFWYRQDPGLGLRLIYFSYDVKMKEKGDIPEGYSVSREKKERFSLILESASTNQTSMYLCASEVAHAQGGNTEAFFGQGTRLTVV.

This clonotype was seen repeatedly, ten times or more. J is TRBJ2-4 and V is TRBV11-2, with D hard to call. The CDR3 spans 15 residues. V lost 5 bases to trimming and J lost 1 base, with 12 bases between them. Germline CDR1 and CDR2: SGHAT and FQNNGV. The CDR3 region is CASSPGDRAKNIQYF. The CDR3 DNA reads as TGTGCCAGCAGCCCGGGTGATAGGGCCAAAAACATTCAGTACTTC.

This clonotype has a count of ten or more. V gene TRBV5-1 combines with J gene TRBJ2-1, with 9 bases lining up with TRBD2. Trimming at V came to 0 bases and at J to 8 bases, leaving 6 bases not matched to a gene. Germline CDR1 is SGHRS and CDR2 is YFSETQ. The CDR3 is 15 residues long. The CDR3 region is CASSLGGGALDEQFF. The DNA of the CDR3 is TGCGCCAGCAGCTTGGGCGGGGGGGCTTTGGATGAGCAGTTCTTC.

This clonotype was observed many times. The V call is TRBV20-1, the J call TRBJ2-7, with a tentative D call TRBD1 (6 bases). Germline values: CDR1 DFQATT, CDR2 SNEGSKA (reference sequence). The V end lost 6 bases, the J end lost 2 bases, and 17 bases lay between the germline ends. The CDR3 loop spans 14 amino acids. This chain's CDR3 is CSASLPRGPYEQYF. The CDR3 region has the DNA TGCAGTGCCAGCCTGCCCAGGGGCCCCTACGAGCAGTACTTC.

The CDR3 nucleotides are TGTGCCAGCAGTTGGCTAGCGGTAGAGACCCAGTACTTC. Its translation: CASSWLAVETQYF. This chain uses TRBV6-2 or TRBV6-3 with TRBJ2-5; 7 bases match TRBD2. Trimming cost V 4 bases and J 4 bases; bases outside gene matches: 3. CDR3 length equals 13 residues. CDR1 MNHEY and CDR2 SVGEGT come from the germline V gene.

Here the CDR3 DNA reads TGTGCCACGAAGAGCGGGGAATCAAATGAGCAGTTCTTC. The encoded protein is CATKSGESNEQFF. The chain uses TRBV10-3 and TRBJ2-1; TRBD2 aligns across 7 bases. Germline values: CDR1 ENHRY, CDR2 SYGVKD. This CDR3 region has 13 residues. After removal of 10 bases from V and 7 bases from J, the junction contained 10 bases not matched to a gene.

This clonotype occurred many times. The DNA for the CDR3 is TGCGCCAGCAGCTTGGAAGTTGCAAATACGCAGTATTTT. Its protein is CASSLEVANTQYF. The rearrangement uses TRBV5-1 and TRBJ2-3; unclear D gene. Trimming removed 0 bases at V and 7 bases at J, with 9 bases between. CDR1 is SGHRS and CDR2 is YFSETQ in the germline V gene. This CDR3 has 13 residues.